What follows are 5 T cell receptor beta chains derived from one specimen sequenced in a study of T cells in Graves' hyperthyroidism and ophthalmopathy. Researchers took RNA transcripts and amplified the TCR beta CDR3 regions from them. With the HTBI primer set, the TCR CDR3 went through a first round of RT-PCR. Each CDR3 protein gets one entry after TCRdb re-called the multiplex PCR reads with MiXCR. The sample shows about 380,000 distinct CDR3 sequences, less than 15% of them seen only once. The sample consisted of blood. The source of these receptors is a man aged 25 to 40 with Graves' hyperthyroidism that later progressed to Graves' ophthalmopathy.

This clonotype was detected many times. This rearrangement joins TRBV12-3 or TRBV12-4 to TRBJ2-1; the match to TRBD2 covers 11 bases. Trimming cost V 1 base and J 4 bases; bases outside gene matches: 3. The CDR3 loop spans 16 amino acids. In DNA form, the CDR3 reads TGTGCCAGCAGTTTAGGTTCTAGCGGGGGGTACAATGAGCAGTTCTTC. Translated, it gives CASSLGSSGGYNEQFF.

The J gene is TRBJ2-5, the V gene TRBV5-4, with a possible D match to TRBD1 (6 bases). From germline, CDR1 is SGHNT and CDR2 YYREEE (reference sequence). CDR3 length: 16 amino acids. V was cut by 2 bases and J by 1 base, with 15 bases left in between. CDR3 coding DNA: TGTGCCAGCAGCTTCGGAGGTGGGGGCTCCCAAGAGACCCAGTACTTC. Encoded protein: CASSFGGGGSQETQYF.

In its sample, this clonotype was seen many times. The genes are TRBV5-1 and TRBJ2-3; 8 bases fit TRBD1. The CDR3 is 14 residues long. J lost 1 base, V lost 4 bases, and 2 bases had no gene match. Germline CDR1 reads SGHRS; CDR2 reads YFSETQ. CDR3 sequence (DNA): TGCGCCAGCAGCAAGGACAGGGGCACAGATACGCAGTATTTT. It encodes CASSKDRGTDTQYF. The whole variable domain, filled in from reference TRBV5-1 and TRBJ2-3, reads KAGVTQTPRYLIKTRGQQVTLSCSPISGHRSVSWYQQTPGQGLQFLFEYFSETQRNKGNFPGRFSGRQFSNSRSEMNVSTLELGDSALYLCASSKDRGTDTQYFGPGTRLTVL.

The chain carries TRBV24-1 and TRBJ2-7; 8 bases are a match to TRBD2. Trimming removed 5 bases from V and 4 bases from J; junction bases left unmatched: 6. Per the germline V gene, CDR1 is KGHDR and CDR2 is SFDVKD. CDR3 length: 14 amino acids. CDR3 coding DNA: TGTGCCACCAGTGGGACGTCTAGCGGGTACGAGCAGTACTTC. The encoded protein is CATSGTSSGYEQYF.

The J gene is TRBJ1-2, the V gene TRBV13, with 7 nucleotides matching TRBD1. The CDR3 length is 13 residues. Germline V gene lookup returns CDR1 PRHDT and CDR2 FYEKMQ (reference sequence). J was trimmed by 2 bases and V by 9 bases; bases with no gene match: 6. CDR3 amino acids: CASPGQYNYGYTF. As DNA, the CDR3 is TGTGCCAGTCCGGGACAGTACAACTATGGCTACACCTTC.